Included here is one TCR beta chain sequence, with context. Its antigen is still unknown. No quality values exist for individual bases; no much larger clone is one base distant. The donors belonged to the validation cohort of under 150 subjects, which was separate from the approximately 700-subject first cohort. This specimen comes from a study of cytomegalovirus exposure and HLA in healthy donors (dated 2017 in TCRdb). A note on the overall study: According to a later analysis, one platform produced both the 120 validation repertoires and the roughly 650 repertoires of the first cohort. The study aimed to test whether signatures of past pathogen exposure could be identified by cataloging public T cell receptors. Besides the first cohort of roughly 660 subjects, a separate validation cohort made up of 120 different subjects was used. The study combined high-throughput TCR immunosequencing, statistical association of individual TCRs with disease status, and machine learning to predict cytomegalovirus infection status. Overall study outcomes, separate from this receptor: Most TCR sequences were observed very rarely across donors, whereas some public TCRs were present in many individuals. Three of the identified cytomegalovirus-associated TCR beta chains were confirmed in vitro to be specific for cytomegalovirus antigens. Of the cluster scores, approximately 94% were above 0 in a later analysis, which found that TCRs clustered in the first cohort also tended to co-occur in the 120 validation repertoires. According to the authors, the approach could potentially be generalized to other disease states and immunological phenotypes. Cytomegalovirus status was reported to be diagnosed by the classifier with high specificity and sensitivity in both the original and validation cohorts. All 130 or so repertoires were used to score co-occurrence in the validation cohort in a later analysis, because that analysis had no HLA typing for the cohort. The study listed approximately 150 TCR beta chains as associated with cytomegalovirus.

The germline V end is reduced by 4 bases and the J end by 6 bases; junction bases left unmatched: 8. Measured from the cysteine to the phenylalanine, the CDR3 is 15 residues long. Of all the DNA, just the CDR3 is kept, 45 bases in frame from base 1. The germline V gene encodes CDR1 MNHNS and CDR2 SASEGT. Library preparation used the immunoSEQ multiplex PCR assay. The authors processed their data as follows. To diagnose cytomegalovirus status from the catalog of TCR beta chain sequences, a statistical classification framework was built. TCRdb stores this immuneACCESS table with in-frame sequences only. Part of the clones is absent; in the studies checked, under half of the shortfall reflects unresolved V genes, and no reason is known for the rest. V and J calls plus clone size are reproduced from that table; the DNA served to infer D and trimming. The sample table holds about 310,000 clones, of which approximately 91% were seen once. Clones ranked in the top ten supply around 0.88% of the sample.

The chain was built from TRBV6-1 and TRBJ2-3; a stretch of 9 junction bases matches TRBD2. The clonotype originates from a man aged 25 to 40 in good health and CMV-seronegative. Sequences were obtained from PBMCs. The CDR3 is CASSAPAGGHDTQYF. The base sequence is TGTGCCAGCAGTGCCCCGGCGGGGGGGCATGATACGCAGTATTTT.